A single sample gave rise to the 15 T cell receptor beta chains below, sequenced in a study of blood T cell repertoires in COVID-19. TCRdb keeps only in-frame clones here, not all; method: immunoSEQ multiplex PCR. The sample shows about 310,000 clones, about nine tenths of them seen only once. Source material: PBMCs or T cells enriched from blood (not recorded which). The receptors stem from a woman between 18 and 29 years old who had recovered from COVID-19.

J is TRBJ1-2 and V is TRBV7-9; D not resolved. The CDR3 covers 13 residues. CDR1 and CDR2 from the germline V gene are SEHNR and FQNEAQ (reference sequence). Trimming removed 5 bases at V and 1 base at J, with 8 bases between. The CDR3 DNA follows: TGTGCCAGCAGCCCCCTGCGTAACTATGGCTACACCTTC. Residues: CASSPLRNYGYTF. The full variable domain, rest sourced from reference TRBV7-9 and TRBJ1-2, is DTGVSQNPRHKITKRGQNVTFRCDPISEHNRLYWYRQTLGQGPEFLTYFQNEAQLEKSRLLSDRFSAERPKGSFSTLEIQRTEQGDSAMYLCASSPLRNYGYTFGSGTRLTVV.

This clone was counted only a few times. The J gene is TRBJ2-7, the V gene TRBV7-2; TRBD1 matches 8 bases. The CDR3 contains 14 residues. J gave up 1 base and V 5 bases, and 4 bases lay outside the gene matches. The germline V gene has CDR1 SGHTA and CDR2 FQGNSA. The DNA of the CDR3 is TGTGCCAGCAGCCCTCGGACAGGGTCCTACGAGCAGTACTTC. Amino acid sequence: CASSPRTGSYEQYF.

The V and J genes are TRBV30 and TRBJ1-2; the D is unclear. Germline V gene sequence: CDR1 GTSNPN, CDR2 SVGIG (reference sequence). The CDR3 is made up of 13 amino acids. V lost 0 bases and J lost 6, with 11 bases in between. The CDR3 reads CAWSVWSGDGYTF. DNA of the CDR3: TGTGCCTGGAGTGTATGGTCCGGGGATGGCTACACCTTC.

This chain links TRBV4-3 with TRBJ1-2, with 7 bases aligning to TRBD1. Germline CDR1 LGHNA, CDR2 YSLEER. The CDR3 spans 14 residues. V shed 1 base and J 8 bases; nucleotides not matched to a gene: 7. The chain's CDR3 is CASSQGAQGWGYTF. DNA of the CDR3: TGCGCCAGCAGCCAAGGGGCACAGGGGTGGGGCTACACCTTC.

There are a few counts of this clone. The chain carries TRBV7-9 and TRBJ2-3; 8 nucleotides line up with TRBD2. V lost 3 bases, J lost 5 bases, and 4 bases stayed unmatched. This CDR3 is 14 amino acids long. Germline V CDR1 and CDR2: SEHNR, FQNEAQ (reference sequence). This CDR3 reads CASSFGLAGDTQYF. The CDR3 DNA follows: TGTGCCAGCAGCTTTGGGCTAGCGGGAGATACGCAGTATTTT. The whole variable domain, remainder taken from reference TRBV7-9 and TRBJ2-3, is DTGVSQNPRHKITKRGQNVTFRCDPISEHNRLYWYRQTLGQGPEFLTYFQNEAQLEKSRLLSDRFSAERPKGSFSTLEIQRTEQGDSAMYLCASSFGLAGDTQYFGPGTRLTVL.

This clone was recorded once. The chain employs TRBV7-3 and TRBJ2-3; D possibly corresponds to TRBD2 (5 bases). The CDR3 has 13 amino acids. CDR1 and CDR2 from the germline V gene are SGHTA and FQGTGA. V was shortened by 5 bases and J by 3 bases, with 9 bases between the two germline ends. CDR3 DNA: TGTGCCAGCAGCCGTGACTATACAGATACGCAGTATTTT. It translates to CASSRDYTDTQYF.

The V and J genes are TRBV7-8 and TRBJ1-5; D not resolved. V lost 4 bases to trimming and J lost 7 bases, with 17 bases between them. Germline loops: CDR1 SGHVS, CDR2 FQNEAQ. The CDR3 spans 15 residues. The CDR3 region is CASSYVAVSEQPQHF. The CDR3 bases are TGTGCCAGCAGCTACGTGGCAGTTAGCGAACAGCCCCAGCATTTT.

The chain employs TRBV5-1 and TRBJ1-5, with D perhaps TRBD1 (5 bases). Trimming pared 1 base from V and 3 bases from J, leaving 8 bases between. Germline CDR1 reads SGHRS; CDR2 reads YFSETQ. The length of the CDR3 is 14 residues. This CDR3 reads CASSLWGDNQPQHF. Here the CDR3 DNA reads TGCGCCAGCAGCTTGTGGGGGGACAATCAGCCCCAGCATTTT.

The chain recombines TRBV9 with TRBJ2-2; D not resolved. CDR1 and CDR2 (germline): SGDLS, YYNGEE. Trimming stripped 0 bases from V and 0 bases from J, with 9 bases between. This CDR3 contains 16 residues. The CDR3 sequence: CASSVVPSANTGELFF. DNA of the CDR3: TGTGCCAGCAGCGTAGTGCCTAGTGCGAACACCGGGGAGCTGTTTTTT.

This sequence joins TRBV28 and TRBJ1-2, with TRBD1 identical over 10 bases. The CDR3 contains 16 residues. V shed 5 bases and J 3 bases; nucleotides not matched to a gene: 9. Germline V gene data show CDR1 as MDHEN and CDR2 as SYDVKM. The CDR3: CASSGASTGGYYGYTF. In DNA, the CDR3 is TGTGCCAGCAGTGGGGCATCGACAGGGGGCTACTATGGCTACACCTTC.

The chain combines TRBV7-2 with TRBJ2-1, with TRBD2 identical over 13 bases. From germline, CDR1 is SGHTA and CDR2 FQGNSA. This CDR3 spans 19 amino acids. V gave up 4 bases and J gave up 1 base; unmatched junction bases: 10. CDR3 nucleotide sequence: TGTGCCAGCAGCTCCTCCGGGACTAGCGGGATGGGGTCCTACAATGAGCAGTTCTTC. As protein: CASSSSGTSGMGSYNEQFF. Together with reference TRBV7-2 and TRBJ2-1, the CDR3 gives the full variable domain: GAGVSQSPSNKVTEKGKDVELRCDPISGHTALYWYRQSLGQGLEFLIYFQGNSAPDKSGLPSDRFSAERTGGSVSTLTIQRTQQEDSAVYLCASSSSGTSGMGSYNEQFFGPGTRLTVL.

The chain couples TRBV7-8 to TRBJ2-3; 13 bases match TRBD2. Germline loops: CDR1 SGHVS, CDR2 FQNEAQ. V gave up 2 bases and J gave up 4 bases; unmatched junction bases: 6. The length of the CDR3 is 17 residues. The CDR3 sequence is CASSLPGLAGRSDTQYF. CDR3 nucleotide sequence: TGTGCCAGCAGCTTACCGGGACTAGCGGGGAGGTCAGATACGCAGTATTTT.

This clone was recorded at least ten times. CDR3 in amino acids: CASSPGRRAGGYTF. The CDR3 DNA is TGTGCCAGCAGCCCGGGCCGTCGGGCGGGTGGCTACACCTTC. J is TRBJ1-2 and V is TRBV5-6; no clear D gene. This CDR3 comprises 14 residues. Trimming removed 4 bases at V and 7 bases at J, with 17 bases between. Germline-derived CDR1 and CDR2 are SGHDT and YYEEEE.

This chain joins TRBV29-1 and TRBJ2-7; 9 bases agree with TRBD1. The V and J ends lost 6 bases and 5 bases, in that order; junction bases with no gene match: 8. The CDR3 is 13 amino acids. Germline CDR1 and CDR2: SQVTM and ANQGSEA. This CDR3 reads CSVTAGQGDEQYF. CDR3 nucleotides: TGCAGCGTAACCGCGGGACAGGGTGACGAGCAGTACTTC.

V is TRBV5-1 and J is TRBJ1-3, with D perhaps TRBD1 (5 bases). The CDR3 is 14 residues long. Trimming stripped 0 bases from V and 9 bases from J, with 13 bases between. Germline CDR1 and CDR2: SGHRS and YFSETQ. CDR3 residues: CASSLGGTESTIYF. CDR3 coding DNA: TGCGCCAGCAGCTTGGGTGGGACTGAGAGCACCATATATTTT. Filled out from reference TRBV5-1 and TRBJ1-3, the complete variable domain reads KAGVTQTPRYLIKTRGQQVTLSCSPISGHRSVSWYQQTPGQGLQFLFEYFSETQRNKGNFPGRFSGRQFSNSRSEMNVSTLELGDSALYLCASSLGGTESTIYFGEGSWLTVV.